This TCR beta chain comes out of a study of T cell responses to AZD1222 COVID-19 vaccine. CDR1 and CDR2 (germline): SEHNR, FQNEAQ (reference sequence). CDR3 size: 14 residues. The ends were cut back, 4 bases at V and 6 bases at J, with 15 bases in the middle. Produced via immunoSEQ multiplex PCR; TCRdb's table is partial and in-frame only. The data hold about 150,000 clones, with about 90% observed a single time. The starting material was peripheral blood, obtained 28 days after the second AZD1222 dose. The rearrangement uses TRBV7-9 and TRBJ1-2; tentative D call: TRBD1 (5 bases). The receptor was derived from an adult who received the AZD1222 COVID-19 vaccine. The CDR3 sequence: CASSSSGIWDGYTF. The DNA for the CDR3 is TGTGCCAGCAGCTCCTCAGGGATCTGGGATGGCTACACCTTC.